A selection of T cell receptor beta chains follows, all from one sample in a study of shared clonotypes between healthy human individuals. Measured with immunoSEQ multiplex PCR; TCRdb has only the in-frame clones, and not every one. The sample holds 2,500,000 or so clones, over 85% seen once. The sequenced sample consisted of naive CD4+ T cells from PBMCs. These receptors were taken from a man younger than 30 in good health. Some clones in this sample may be carry-over from other donors' samples. CDR3s include the opening cysteine and the closing phenylalanine or tryptophan. D genes are given only for firm matches.

CAFGRSGEAFF TRBV30 NA TRBJ1-1
CSVDEGLDEQFF TRBV29-1 NA TRBJ2-1
CASSFGVREGGTDTQYF TRBV27 TRBD2 TRBJ2-3
CASSVDRVTQYF TRBV6-1 TRBD1 TRBJ2-3
CSVGGRDPAYNEQFF TRBV29-1 NA TRBJ2-1
CASSLVAGALAKNIQYF TRBV5-1 NA TRBJ2-4
CASSTPGLRSYNEQFF TRBV5-1 NA TRBJ2-1
CASSARQADSNQPQHF TRBV7-2 NA TRBJ1-5
CASSFLGHISNQPQHF TRBV7-2 NA TRBJ1-5
CASRASTVSSAGYTF TRBV28 NA TRBJ1-2
CASRHPTNTEAFF TRBV28 NA TRBJ1-1
CASSFSRSSSYEQYF TRBV28 NA TRBJ2-7
CASSFGQGDKLFF TRBV19 TRBD1 TRBJ1-4
CASSYGTANSYEQYF TRBV5-5 TRBD1 TRBJ2-7
CASSRVKRLFDYDGYTF TRBV4-2 NA TRBJ1-2
CATLGGGVNKNGYTF TRBV27 NA TRBJ1-2
CASSLVAGGYEQYF TRBV5-1 TRBD2 TRBJ2-7